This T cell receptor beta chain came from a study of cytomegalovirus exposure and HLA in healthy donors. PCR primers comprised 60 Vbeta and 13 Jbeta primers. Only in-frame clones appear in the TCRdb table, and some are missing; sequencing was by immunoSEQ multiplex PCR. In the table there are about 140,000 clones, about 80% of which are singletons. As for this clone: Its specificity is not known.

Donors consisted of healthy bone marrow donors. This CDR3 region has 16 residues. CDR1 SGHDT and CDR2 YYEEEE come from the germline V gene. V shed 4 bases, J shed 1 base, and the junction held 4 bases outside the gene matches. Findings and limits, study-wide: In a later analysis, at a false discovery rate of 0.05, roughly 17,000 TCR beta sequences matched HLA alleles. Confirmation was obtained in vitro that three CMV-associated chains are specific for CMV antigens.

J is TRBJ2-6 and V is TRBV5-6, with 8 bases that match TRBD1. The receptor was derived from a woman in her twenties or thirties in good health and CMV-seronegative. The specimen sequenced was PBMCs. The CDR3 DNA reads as TGTGCCAGCAGCATATGGACAGGGTCTGGGGCCAACGTCCTGACTTTC. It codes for CASSIWTGSGANVLTF.